The 31 T cell receptor beta chains in this list originate from one sample, sequenced in a study of spatial heterogeneity in lung cancer. Documented time point: sample taken at primary tumor resection. Sequencing of whole RNA from tumor, nontumor lung or frozen PBMC involved no sorting. TCRdb processed the 5' RACE reads anew with MiXCR; each CDR3 protein has one entry. The sample lists tens of thousands of distinct CDR3 sequences, 15% to 25% seen once, with roughly 5.6% in the top ten. Sequences were derived from PBMCs, sampled at surgery. These receptors all stem from a male donor with early-stage non-small cell lung cancer.

Many counts were recorded for this clonotype. The rearrangement uses TRBV28 and TRBJ2-1, with 8 positions matching TRBD1. Germline V lookup: CDR1 MDHEN, CDR2 SYDVKM. This CDR3 has 15 amino acids. J lost 9 bases, V lost 3 bases, and 10 bases had no gene match. In DNA, the CDR3 is TGTGCCAGCAGTTTTCCGACAGGGGTATTGTTTGAGCAGTTCTTC. It specifies CASSFPTGVLFEQFF.

The V and J genes are TRBV7-9 and TRBJ2-2; D not certain. With 1 base removed from V and 5 bases from J, the gap between germline ends came to 11 bases. CDR1 is SEHNR, CDR2 FQNEAQ, per germline (reference sequence). This CDR3 contains 15 residues. The CDR3 spells CASSLGASTTGELFF. The CDR3 bases are TGTGCCAGCAGCTTAGGCGCAAGCACAACCGGGGAGCTGTTTTTT. Together with reference TRBV7-9 and TRBJ2-2, the CDR3 gives the full variable domain: DTGVSQNPRHKITKRGQNVTFRCDPISEHNRLYWYRQTLGQGPEFLTYFQNEAQLEKSRLLSDRFSAERPKGSFSTLEIQRTEQGDSAMYLCASSLGASTTGELFFGEGSRLTVL.

This clonotype turned up a few times. This chain connects TRBV10-3 to TRBJ2-2, with unresolved D. With 2 bases removed from V and 8 bases from J, the gap between germline ends came to 6 bases. Germline V gives CDR1 ENHRY, CDR2 SYGVKD. The CDR3 has 12 amino acids. CDR3 residues: CAISELEGELFF. The CDR3, as DNA: TGTGCCATCAGTGAGCTAGAAGGGGAGCTGTTTTTT.

The chain joins TRBV9 to TRBJ1-6; weak D call: TRBD1 (6 bases). CDR1 and CDR2 (germline): SGDLS, YYNGEE. This CDR3 region has 16 residues. V lost 3 bases to trimming and J lost 10 bases, with 20 bases between them. The CDR3 region has the DNA TGTGCCAGCAGCGAGGGCCCCAGGGGTTCGGACTCACCCCTCCACTTT. Residues: CASSEGPRGSDSPLHF.

This chain uses TRBV30 with TRBJ2-2, with D possibly being TRBD1 or TRBD2 (5 bases each). Germline V gives CDR1 GTSNPN, CDR2 SVGIG (reference sequence). The CDR3 consists of 14 residues. V was clipped by 3 bases and J by 2 bases, with 10 bases between them. In DNA, the CDR3 is TGTGCCTGGAGCGGGACCGCAAACACCGGGGAGCTGTTTTTT. It codes for CAWSGTANTGELFF.

This clonotype has a single count. Relative to the germline gene, one junction end is altered; a read error may explain this. The chain carries TRBV6-1 and TRBJ1-2, with TRBD1 as a possible D gene (5 bases). This CDR3 has 13 amino acids. Germline-derived CDR1 and CDR2 are MNHNS and SASEGT. CDR3 sequence: CAAVKTDLYGYTF. CDR3 DNA sequence: TGCGCCGCAGTGAAGACAGACCTCTATGGCTACACCTTC.

The CDR3 region has the DNA TGTGCCACCAGCAGGGGGGGACTAGCGGGATTACTCGAGCAGTACTTC. Encoded protein: CATSRGGLAGLLEQYF. This chain links TRBV15 with TRBJ2-7, with 13 bases lining up with TRBD2. This CDR3 has 16 residues. CDR1 and CDR2 from the germline V gene are LNHNV and YYDKDF (reference sequence). Trimming took 3 bases from V and 6 from J; bases not matched to a gene: 8.

In this sample, this clonotype turned up a few times. J is TRBJ1-1 and V is TRBV28, with TRBD1 as a possible D gene (5 bases). The CDR3 consists of 14 residues. V was pared by 2 bases and J by 6 bases, with 13 bases between. Germline lookup yields CDR1 MDHEN and CDR2 SYDVKM. DNA of the CDR3: TGTGCCAGCAGTTTACCCCGGGGGGGTGCTGAAGCTTTCTTT. Encoded protein: CASSLPRGGAEAFF. The whole variable domain, filled in from reference TRBV28 and TRBJ1-1, reads DVKVTQSSRYLVKRTGEKVFLECVQDMDHENMFWYRQDPGLGLRLIYFSYDVKMKEKGDIPEGYSVSREKKERFSLILESASTNQTSMYLCASSLPRGGAEAFFGQGTRLTVV.

The J gene is TRBJ1-1, the V gene TRBV6-5, with D possibly TRBD1 on 5 matching bases. This CDR3 has 14 residues. Germline loops: CDR1 MNHEY, CDR2 SVGAGI. V gave up 6 bases and J gave up 8 bases, with 19 bases separating them. The DNA for the CDR3 is TGTGCCAGCAGCTTCGGACAAACGGTTACGGAAGCTTTCTTT. It yields the protein CASSFGQTVTEAFF.

The J gene is TRBJ2-3, the V gene TRBV11-2, with D perhaps matching TRBD1 or TRBD2 (5 bases each). CDR3 length: 15 residues. Trimming took 5 bases from V and 0 from J, leaving 12 bases between them. Germline values: CDR1 SGHAT, CDR2 FQNNGV. This chain's CDR3 is CASSRGVTSTDTQYF. CDR3 sequence (DNA): TGTGCCAGCAGCCGAGGGGTTACTAGCACAGATACGCAGTATTTT.

Concerning this clonotype: One end of the junction is discordant with germline, which a read error may explain. The chain has TRBV20-1 and TRBJ2-3; D is perhaps TRBD2 (5 bases). CDR1 and CDR2 (germline): DFQATT, SNEGSKA (reference sequence). The CDR3 has 14 residues. The CDR3 DNA is TGTAGTGCTAAGCGGAGAGGAAGCACAGATACGCAGTATTTT. It specifies CSAKRRGSTDTQYF.

V and J are TRBV12-3 or TRBV12-4 and TRBJ2-1; weak D call: TRBD2 (5 bases). The CDR3 runs 15 residues. The V end was cut by 3 bases, the J end by 0 bases, with 9 bases between. The CDR3 sequence is CASSFEGGSYNEQFF. The CDR3 DNA follows: TGTGCCAGCAGTTTTGAAGGAGGCTCCTACAATGAGCAGTTCTTC.

This clonotype has just a few counts. The chain couples TRBV3-1 to TRBJ2-5; no definite D call. The germline gives CDR1 LGHDT, CDR2 YNNKEL (reference sequence). Between the trimmed V and J ends, which lost 0 bases and 5 bases, there was a span of 4 bases. The CDR3 length is 12 residues. The CDR3 is CASSQDLETQYF. CDR3 sequence (DNA): TGTGCCAGCAGCCAAGATCTGGAGACCCAGTACTTC.

The V call is TRBV11-3, the J call TRBJ1-1; D ambiguous. This CDR3 comprises 13 residues. Germline-derived CDR1 and CDR2 are SGHNT and YENEEA. V gave up 2 bases and J gave up 1 base, with 5 bases separating them. The CDR3 DNA follows: TGTGCCAGCAGCTTAAAGGGGAACACTGAAGCTTTCTTT. Its translation: CASSLKGNTEAFF.

This clonotype turned up a few times. The V and J genes are TRBV19 and TRBJ2-2; D may be TRBD2 (7 bases). V gave up 9 bases and J gave up 1 base, with 12 bases separating them. This CDR3 is built from 14 residues. Germline V lookup: CDR1 LNHDA, CDR2 SQIVND (reference sequence). The CDR3 DNA reads TGTGCCAGCGGGGGGCAGATGAACACCGGGGAGCTGTTTTTT. Protein: CASGGQMNTGELFF. Full variable domain (outside the CDR3, taken from reference TRBV19 and TRBJ2-2): DGGITQSPKYLFRKEGQNVTLSCEQNLNHDAMYWYRQDPGQGLRLIYYSQIVNDFQKGDIAEGYSVSREKKESFPLTVTSAQKNPTAFYLCASGGQMNTGELFFGEGSRLTVL.

This clonotype was counted a few times. Here the CDR3 reads CASSRTSSEQFF. CDR3 bases: TGTGCCAGCAGTAGGACTTCAAGTGAGCAGTTCTTC. This chain joins TRBV12-3 or TRBV12-4 and TRBJ2-1, with a weak D call TRBD2 (5 bases). The CDR3 covers 12 residues. V lost 5 bases and J 9 bases, leaving 11 bases between the germline ends.

This clonotype was observed a single time. The CDR3 region is CASKEDRAYEQYF. The CDR3 DNA reads TGTGCCAGCAAGGAGGACAGGGCCTACGAGCAGTACTTC. The chain uses TRBV16 and TRBJ2-7; 8 nucleotides agree with TRBD1. With 7 bases clipped from V and 2 bases from J, the junction kept 4 bases outside the gene matches. Germline CDR1 is KGHSY and CDR2 is FQNENV. This CDR3 spans 13 amino acids.

At least ten counts were recorded for this clonotype. The CDR3, as DNA: TGCAGTGCTGTCAGACAGGGTCGGAGCACAGATACGCAGTATTTT. Translation gives CSAVRQGRSTDTQYF. The chain joins TRBV20-1 to TRBJ2-3; the match to TRBD1 covers 7 bases. V dropped 5 bases and J dropped 0; count of bases not matched to a gene: 8. The germline V gene encodes CDR1 DFQATT and CDR2 SNEGSKA (reference sequence). The CDR3 is 15 residues long.

A few counts support this clonotype. The chain has TRBV20-1 and TRBJ2-5; the D gene is possibly TRBD2 (5 bases). Germline V lookup: CDR1 DFQATT, CDR2 SNEGSKA (reference sequence). CDR3 length: 13 residues. The V gene lost 6 bases and the J gene lost 7 bases, with 18 bases spanning the gap. Written as DNA, the CDR3 is TGCAGTGCCCCGGAGGCTAACCGGGCGACCCAGTACTTC. Protein sequence: CSAPEANRATQYF.

Here the CDR3 DNA reads TGTGCCAGCAGCTTAACCATCCTGGGCGGGAGCACAGATACGCAGTATTTT. Translating gives CASSLTILGGSTDTQYF. This chain joins TRBV11-2 and TRBJ2-3; D is perhaps TRBD2 (5 bases). The CDR3 has 17 residues. V was clipped by 2 bases and J by 0 bases, with 15 bases between them. Germline V lookup: CDR1 SGHAT, CDR2 FQNNGV.

The rearrangement uses TRBV7-8 and TRBJ1-1, with D unresolved. V lost 3 bases and J lost 4, with 9 bases in between. The CDR3 runs 13 residues. In germline, CDR1 is SGHVS, CDR2 FQNEAQ. The DNA of the CDR3 is TGTGCCAGCAGCTTGTCCAGCGGCACTGAAGCTTTCTTT. Amino acid sequence: CASSLSSGTEAFF. Full variable domain (remainder filled in from reference TRBV7-8 and TRBJ1-1): GAGVSQSPRYKVAKRGQDVALRCDPISGHVSLFWYQQALGQGPEFLTYFQNEAQLDKSGLPSDRFFAERPEGSVSTLKIQRTQQEDSAVYLCASSLSSGTEAFFGQGTRLTVV.

The J gene is TRBJ1-1, the V gene TRBV4-3; 9 nucleotides line up with TRBD1. CDR1 is LGHNA, CDR2 YSLEER, per germline. Trimming removed 4 bases from V and 7 bases from J; junction bases left unmatched: 4. The CDR3 runs 13 residues. As DNA, the CDR3 is TGCGCCAGCAGCCCCACAGGGGGCCATGAAGCTTTCTTT. As protein: CASSPTGGHEAFF.

The gene calls are TRBV7-3 and TRBJ2-4, with 8 positions matching TRBD2. In germline, CDR1 is SGHTA, CDR2 FQGTGA. Germline trimming cut 2 bases from V and 10 bases from J; bases unmatched to any gene: 7. CDR3 length equals 14 residues. The CDR3 loop reads CASSLGAGVPIQYF. The CDR3 bases are TGTGCCAGCAGCTTAGGAGCGGGGGTTCCAATTCAGTACTTC.

This chain connects TRBV21-1 to TRBJ1-5; TRBD1 was called by the table and not checked on the DNA. TRBV21-1 is classified as a pseudogene. The CDR3 consists of 17 residues. The CDR3 loop reads CASSTRDRAYSNQPQHF. Here the CDR3 DNA reads TGTGCCAGCAGCACCCGGGACAGGGCCTATAGCAATCAGCCCCAGCATTTT.

This clonotype was picked up a small number of times. The chain combines TRBV7-2 with TRBJ2-5; a possible D gene is TRBD1 (5 bases). From germline, CDR1 is SGHTA and CDR2 FQGNSA. There are 14 residues in the CDR3. The V gene lost 3 bases and the J gene lost 4 bases, with 12 bases spanning the gap. The CDR3 sequence: CASSLMGPGETQYF. CDR3 nucleotides: TGTGCCAGCAGCTTGATGGGGCCTGGAGAGACCCAGTACTTC.

This chain joins TRBV7-2 and TRBJ2-5, with a possible D match to TRBD2 (5 bases). The CDR3 contains 15 residues. CDR1 is SGHTA, CDR2 FQGNSA, per germline. Trimming cost V 3 bases and J 0 bases, with 11 bases left between them. The CDR3 region is CASSFRTLYQETQYF. CDR3 DNA: TGTGCCAGCAGCTTTCGGACTCTGTACCAAGAGACCCAGTACTTC.

In this sample, this clonotype turned up a few times. CDR3 amino acids: CASSLTSGGRKTQYF. In DNA form, the CDR3 reads TGTGCCAGCAGTTTAACTAGCGGGGGGAGAAAGACCCAGTACTTC. V and J are TRBV27 and TRBJ2-5, with 12 nucleotides matching TRBD2. The CDR3 consists of 15 residues. V lost 2 bases, J lost 6 bases, and 4 bases stayed unmatched. Germline values: CDR1 MNHEY, CDR2 SMNVEV (reference sequence).

This clonotype has a handful of counts. The V and J genes are TRBV27 and TRBJ2-4; the D is unclear. Between the trimmed V and J ends, which lost 3 bases and 6 bases, there was a span of 9 bases. Germline assignment: CDR1 MNHEY and CDR2 SMNVEV (reference sequence). This CDR3 is built from 13 residues. CDR3 in DNA: TGTGCCAGCAGTTTCGGTCTGGGAAACATTCAGTACTTC. This encodes CASSFGLGNIQYF.

This clonotype was seen a few times. The chain is built from TRBV6-5 and TRBJ1-6; unclear D gene. This CDR3 is 16 amino acids long. Trimming pared 0 bases from V and 10 bases from J, leaving 16 bases between. Germline V gene lookup returns CDR1 MNHEY and CDR2 SVGAGI. The CDR3 DNA sequence: TGTGCCAGCAGTTACTCCAACCTGTGGGCGAGCTCACCCCTCCACTTT. This codes for CASSYSNLWASSPLHF.

In this sample, this clonotype turned up many times. The chain is built from TRBV7-3 and TRBJ1-1, with a tentative D call TRBD1 (5 bases). The CDR3 length is 13 residues. V shed 1 base and J shed 3 bases, with 6 bases lying between them. The germline V gene has CDR1 SGHTA and CDR2 FQGTGA. CDR3 sequence reads: CASSLMGDTEAFF. CDR3 sequence (DNA): TGTGCCAGCAGCTTAATGGGGGACACTGAAGCTTTCTTT.

This clonotype has ten or more counts. The chain combines TRBV7-9 with TRBJ2-1, with 9 bases that match TRBD2. Germline CDR1 SEHNR, CDR2 FQNEAQ (reference sequence). V was pared by 4 bases and J by 5 bases, with 6 bases of the junction left unmatched. CDR3 length: 15 amino acids. The CDR3 protein is CASSYMPSGNNEQFF. CDR3 DNA: TGTGCCAGCAGCTACATGCCTAGCGGGAACAATGAGCAGTTCTTC.